The clone carrying this T cell receptor (beta chain) was detected only once. V gave up 3 bases and J gave up 4 bases, with 9 bases separating them. Germline loops: CDR1 SGHAT, CDR2 FQNNGV. The CDR3 sequence is 13 residues long. This sample is part of a study of blood T cell repertoires in COVID-19. About the study: PBMCs, B-cell-depleted T cells, or T cells provided the cDNA or gDNA that made up the material.

Repertoires were generated with immunoSEQ multiplex PCR, while TCRdb's copy carries only in-frame clones and drops some. The sample shows approximately 160,000 clones, 90% of them seen only once. The clonotype originates from a man aged 50 to 60 with acute or convalescent COVID-19. The source material was peripheral blood. This rearrangement joins TRBV11-2 to TRBJ1-2; weak D call: TRBD1 (6 bases). The CDR3 sequence is CASSLRDTYGYTF. In DNA, the CDR3 is TGTGCCAGCAGCTTGAGGGACACCTATGGCTACACCTTC. The variable domain in full, completed from reference TRBV11-2 and TRBJ1-2, reads EAGVAQSPRYKIIEKRQSVAFWCNPISGHATLYWYQQILGQGPKLLIQFQNNGVVDDSQLPKDRFSAERLKGVDSTLKIQPAKLEDSAVYLCASSLRDTYGYTFGSGTRLTVV.